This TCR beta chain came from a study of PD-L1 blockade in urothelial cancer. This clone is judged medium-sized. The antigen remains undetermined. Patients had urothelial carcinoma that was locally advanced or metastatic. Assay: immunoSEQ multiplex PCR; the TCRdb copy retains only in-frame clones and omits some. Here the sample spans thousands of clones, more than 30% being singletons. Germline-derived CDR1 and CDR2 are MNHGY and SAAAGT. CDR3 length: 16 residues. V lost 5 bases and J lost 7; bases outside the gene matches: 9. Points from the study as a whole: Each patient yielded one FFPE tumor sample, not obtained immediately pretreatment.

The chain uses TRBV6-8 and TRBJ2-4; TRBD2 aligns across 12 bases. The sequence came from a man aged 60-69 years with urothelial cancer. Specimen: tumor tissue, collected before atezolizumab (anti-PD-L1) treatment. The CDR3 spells CASSPASGGGFNIQYF. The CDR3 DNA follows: TGTGCCAGCAGTCCTGCTAGCGGGGGGGGCTTTAACATTCAGTACTTC.